The 27 T cell receptor beta chains below come from one sample, sequenced in a study of cytomegalovirus exposure and HLA in healthy donors. PCR was performed using 60 Vbeta and 13 Jbeta primers. TCRdb keeps only in-frame clones here, not all; method: immunoSEQ multiplex PCR. The sample contains roughly 100,000 clones, roughly three quarters of which appear only once. The sequenced sample was PBMCs. Source of these receptors: a male donor in good health and CMV-seropositive.

V is TRBV7-9 and J is TRBJ2-5; a possible D gene is TRBD2 (5 bases). Germline CDR1 reads SEHNR; CDR2 reads FQNEAQ (reference sequence). The CDR3 spans 16 residues. Trimming removed 5 bases at V and 2 bases at J, with 18 bases between. CDR3 loop: CASSPSAPSGQETQYF. CDR3 nucleotide sequence: TGTGCCAGCAGCCCCTCAGCACCGAGCGGTCAAGAGACCCAGTACTTC.

The sample holds a few counts of this clone. V and J are TRBV4-3 and TRBJ2-5; TRBD1 is a possible D gene (6 bases). The closer fit of TRBJ2-7 to the DNA end suggests the J call may be wrong. This CDR3 is 13 amino acids long. In germline, CDR1 is LGHNA, CDR2 YSLEER. CDR3 bases: TGCGCCAGCAGCCACAGGGGTAGCTACGAGCAGTACTTC. Amino acid sequence: CASSHRGSYEQYF.

The chain has TRBV27 and TRBJ2-1; D possibly corresponds to TRBD1 (6 bases). CDR1 and CDR2 (germline): MNHEY, SMNVEV (reference sequence). This CDR3 comprises 15 residues. V was cut by 0 bases and J by 6 bases, with 12 bases left in between. CDR3 sequence (DNA): TGTGCCAGCAGTTTATCTCAGGGGCCCATCAATGAGCAGTTCTTC. Translation gives CASSLSQGPINEQFF.

This clone was counted only a few times. CDR3 protein: CASSQRTGGQLPTEAFF. The CDR3 DNA reads TGCGCCAGCAGCCAGAGGACAGGGGGCCAGTTGCCCACTGAAGCTTTCTTT. V gene TRBV4-3 combines with J gene TRBJ1-1; 11 bases are a match to TRBD1. CDR3 size: 17 residues. Germline CDR1 LGHNA, CDR2 YSLEER. The V and J ends lost 3 bases and 4 bases, in that order; junction bases with no gene match: 10.

This clone came up a few times. The chain carries TRBV4-1 and TRBJ2-1; D uncertain. CDR1 is MGHRA and CDR2 is YSYEKL in the germline V gene. CDR3 length: 17 amino acids. The V end lost 0 bases, the J end lost 4 bases, and 16 bases lay between the germline ends. Written as DNA, the CDR3 is TGCGCCAGCAGCCAAGACGCCTATGACACATCATACAATGAGCAGTTCTTC. Encoded protein: CASSQDAYDTSYNEQFF.

This clone was picked up a small number of times. The gene calls are TRBV7-2 and TRBJ2-7; TRBD2 agrees at 11 bases. Germline trimming cut 6 bases from V and 2 bases from J; bases unmatched to any gene: 6. The CDR3 loop spans 15 amino acids. Germline CDR1 reads SGHTA; CDR2 reads FQGNSA. This CDR3 reads CASRAGTSGAYEQYF. CDR3 DNA: TGTGCCAGCAGGGCCGGGACTAGCGGAGCCTACGAGCAGTACTTC.

This clone was picked up a small number of times. The chain employs TRBV6-1 and TRBJ2-7; the D gene is possibly TRBD1 (6 bases). This CDR3 contains 15 residues. Trimming took 0 bases from V and 3 from J, leaving 12 bases between them. Germline CDR1 and CDR2: MNHNS and SASEGT. The CDR3 DNA sequence: TGTGCCAGCAGTGAAGCGACGGGACATTACTACGAGCAGTACTTC. Its translation: CASSEATGHYYEQYF.

The V call is TRBV5-1, the J call TRBJ2-3; no reliable D call. This CDR3 spans 14 amino acids. The V gene's germline CDR1 is SGHRS and CDR2 YFSETQ. The V and J ends lost 7 bases and 6 bases respectively, with 18 bases between them. CDR3 DNA: TGCGCCAGCCGCACCGCCCTCGGTACCGATACGCAGTATTTT. Encoded protein: CASRTALGTDTQYF.

The rearrangement links TRBV5-1 to TRBJ1-1, with 8 bases identical to TRBD1. The V gene end was trimmed by 4 bases and the J gene end by 1 base; junction bases not matched to a gene: 6. Germline values: CDR1 SGHRS, CDR2 YFSETQ. This CDR3 has 15 residues. The CDR3 loop reads CASSPTGASNTEAFF. The CDR3 coding sequence is TGCGCCAGCAGCCCGACAGGGGCCTCGAACACTGAAGCTTTCTTT.

This clone was recorded a few times. The J gene is TRBJ2-7, the V gene TRBV5-6, with 7 bases matching TRBD1. The CDR3 has 14 amino acids. V was clipped by 2 bases and J by 4 bases; unmatched bases: 6. Per the germline V gene, CDR1 is SGHDT and CDR2 is YYEEEE. DNA for the CDR3: TGTGCCAGCAGCTTAAGGGGGCCCCTATACGAGCAGTACTTC. Translating gives CASSLRGPLYEQYF.

DNA for the CDR3: TGTGCCAGCAGTGAAGTTTCAGGGGTGCAGCCCCAGCATTTT. Protein: CASSEVSGVQPQHF. This chain links TRBV6-1 with TRBJ1-5; the D gene is possibly TRBD1 (6 bases). From germline, CDR1 is MNHNS and CDR2 SASEGT. Trimming took off 1 base at V and 7 bases at J, with 11 bases between the two ends. This CDR3 comprises 14 residues.

V is TRBV27 and J is TRBJ1-4; D is ambiguous. This CDR3 region has 15 residues. V was shortened by 4 bases and J by 1 base, with 10 bases between the two germline ends. Germline-derived CDR1 and CDR2 are MNHEY and SMNVEV (reference sequence). The CDR3 region is CASSSLIGTNEKLFF. In DNA, the CDR3 is TGTGCCAGCAGTTCCCTTATCGGAACTAATGAAAAACTGTTTTTT.

The rearrangement links TRBV21-1 to TRBJ2-6; the tabulated D call, TRBD2, remains unverified against the DNA. TRBV21-1 is listed as a pseudogene. This CDR3 region has 19 residues. DNA for the CDR3: TGTGCCAGCAGCACGGGACTAGCGGGAGGCCTCTCTGGGGCCAACGTCCTGACTTTC. Translating it yields CASSTGLAGGLSGANVLTF.

The V gene is TRBV29-1, the J gene TRBJ2-5; 12 bases match TRBD1. The V gene end was trimmed by 7 bases and the J gene end by 5 bases; junction bases not matched to a gene: 5. Looked up from germline, CDR1 is SQVTM and CDR2 is ANQGSEA. There are 13 residues in the CDR3. This CDR3 reads CSGGQGAGETQYF. CDR3 in DNA: TGCAGCGGGGGACAGGGGGCTGGGGAGACCCAGTACTTC. Combining the CDR3 with reference TRBV29-1 and TRBJ2-5 gives the whole variable domain SAVISQKPSRDICQRGTSLTIQCQVDSQVTMMFWYRQQPGQSLTLIATANQGSEATYESGFVIDKFPISRPNLTFSTLTVSNMSPEDSSIYLCSGGQGAGETQYFGPGTRLLVL.

The chain couples TRBV6-5 to TRBJ2-7; 9 nucleotides agree with TRBD1. V was pared by 0 bases and J by 6 bases, with 6 bases of the junction left unmatched. CDR3 length: 15 amino acids. The germline V gene encodes CDR1 MNHEY and CDR2 SVGAGI. The CDR3 loop is CASSYSGTGIGEQYF. DNA for the CDR3: TGTGCCAGCAGTTACTCGGGGACAGGGATAGGCGAGCAGTACTTC.

The chain employs TRBV2 and TRBJ2-1, with D tentatively TRBD2 (6 bases). Deletions cut 7 bases from V and 0 bases from J, with 13 bases between. Germline V CDR1 and CDR2: SNHLY, FYNNEI. The CDR3 runs 15 residues. The CDR3 DNA follows: TGTGCCAGCACCCGGGACTCGAGCTCCTACAATGAGCAGTTCTTC. Its protein is CASTRDSSSYNEQFF.

This clone was seen a few times. The chain employs TRBV21-1 and TRBJ2-7; the table's D call, TRBD1, was not checked against the DNA. TRBV21-1 is a listed pseudogene. CDR3 length: 15 amino acids. The CDR3 coding sequence is TGTGCCAGCAGCAAAGCAAAACAGACCCACTACGAGCAGTACTTC. Encoded protein: CASSKAKQTHYEQYF.

The chain links TRBV21-1 to TRBJ2-7; no DNA check was done on the table's D call, TRBD2. TRBV21-1 is reported as a pseudogene. The CDR3 totals 18 residues. CDR3 bases: TGTGCCAGCAGCCATGGGCCCCCCGGAGGTACTAGCGATTACGAGCAGTACTTC. Its protein is CASSHGPPGGTSDYEQYF.

V gene TRBV25-1 combines with J gene TRBJ2-3; 8 bases align to TRBD1. There are 13 residues in the CDR3. J lost 2 bases, V lost 7 bases, and 2 bases had no gene match. Per the germline V gene, CDR1 is MGHDK and CDR2 is SYGVNS. CDR3 protein: CASMDRVTDTQYF. The CDR3 bases are TGTGCCAGCATGGACAGGGTCACAGATACGCAGTATTTT.

V usage is TRBV4-3 and J usage is TRBJ1-6; D possibly corresponds to TRBD1 (5 bases). Germline V gene sequence: CDR1 LGHNA, CDR2 YSLEER. The V end lost 0 bases, the J end lost 7 bases, and 7 bases lay between the germline ends. The CDR3 contains 14 residues. CDR3 protein: CASSQEQENSPLHF. CDR3 sequence (DNA): TGCGCCAGCAGCCAAGAACAGGAGAATTCACCCCTCCACTTT.

V is TRBV9 and J is TRBJ2-3; 9 nucleotides line up with TRBD2. Looked up from germline, CDR1 is SGDLS and CDR2 is YYNGEE. The CDR3 covers 16 residues. V dropped 0 bases and J dropped 3; count of bases not matched to a gene: 5. CDR3 DNA sequence: TGTGCCAGCAGCGTAGCAGCGGGAGGTGGTACAGATACGCAGTATTTT. Translating gives CASSVAAGGGTDTQYF.

The gene calls are TRBV4-1 and TRBJ1-5; 7 positions match TRBD1. J was trimmed by 3 bases and V by 4 bases; bases with no gene match: 3. This CDR3 region has 14 residues. Germline V lookup: CDR1 MGHRA, CDR2 YSYEKL. CDR3 DNA: TGCGCCAGCAGCCCAACAGGGGTCAATCAGCCCCAGCATTTT. Amino acids: CASSPTGVNQPQHF.

The rearrangement links TRBV20-1 to TRBJ1-1; D is ambiguous. The CDR3 is 10 amino acids. Germline values: CDR1 DFQATT, CDR2 SNEGSKA (reference sequence). V was pared by 4 bases and J by 2 bases, with 2 bases between. The CDR3 is CSATNTEAFF. CDR3 DNA: TGCAGTGCTACTAACACTGAAGCTTTCTTT.

The V and J genes are TRBV6-6 and TRBJ2-1, with D perhaps TRBD1 (6 bases). CDR1 is MNHNY, CDR2 SVGAGI, per germline (reference sequence). The ends were cut back, 8 bases at V and 8 bases at J, with 22 bases in the middle. This CDR3 comprises 15 residues. CDR3 DNA: TGTGCCAGCGGGGGCGGTGGGCGCCCTAGGGATGAGCAGTTCTTC. Residues: CASGGGGRPRDEQFF.

This clone is a singleton in its sample. The chain joins TRBV6-5 to TRBJ1-1; 9 nucleotides line up with TRBD1. With V trimmed by 5 bases and J by 3 bases, 1 base remained unmatched. CDR3 length: 13 amino acids. Germline-derived CDR1 and CDR2 are MNHEY and SVGAGI. CDR3 sequence reads: CASSRDRDTEAFF. CDR3 nucleotides: TGTGCCAGCAGTCGGGACAGGGACACTGAAGCTTTCTTT.

V is TRBV28 and J is TRBJ2-7; a weak D match, TRBD1 (7 bases). There are 15 residues in the CDR3. CDR1 and CDR2 from the germline V gene are MDHEN and SYDVKM. The ends were cut back, 5 bases at V and 6 bases at J, with 20 bases in the middle. CDR3 sequence reads: CASSLHYQGGLEQYF. Written as DNA, the CDR3 is TGTGCCAGCAGTCTCCATTACCAGGGGGGACTCGAGCAGTACTTC.

For this clone: At one end the junction does not follow the germline gene, possibly because of a read error. The rearrangement uses TRBV19 and TRBJ2-7; 9 positions agree with TRBD1. The germline V gene encodes CDR1 LNHDA and CDR2 SQIVND (reference sequence). The CDR3 is made up of 14 amino acids. The DNA for the CDR3 is TGTGCCAGTGGGACAGGGTTTAACTCCCACGAGCAGTACTTC. This sequence encodes CASGTGFNSHEQYF.